Each of the 12 T cell receptor beta chains below was sequenced from the same sample in a study of Ad26.COV2.S vaccination and SARS-CoV-2 variants (dated by TCRdb to about 2021). The treatment or condition label, as the study defines it: some 20 received Ad26.COV2.S at low or high dose, single or two shots; about 5 received placebo; per-sample allocation not given. For vaccine and placebo recipients, repertoires were sequenced using samples collected on day 63 after the first injection. Receptors were amplified or captured by the immunoSEQ multiplex PCR assay. TCRdb holds this immuneACCESS table with in-frame rearrangements only. Some clones are missing; in checked studies, unresolved V genes explain under half, and the rest has no known cause. The sample includes fewer than 800,000 clones, with roughly nine tenths observed a single time. Nearly 1.5% of the sample belongs to the ten largest clones.

The sample consisted of peripheral blood, taken in a trial of Ad26.COV2.S vaccine versus placebo. These receptors originate from a person aged 18 to 65 who received the Ad26.COV2.S COVID-19 vaccine or a placebo.

This clone has a single count. This chain connects TRBV5-6 to TRBJ2-2, with D unclear. V lost 0 bases to trimming and J lost 2 bases, with 8 bases between them. Germline V gene lookup returns CDR1 SGHDT and CDR2 YYEEEE. The CDR3 is 15 residues long. This chain's CDR3 is CASSLAPFNTGELFF. DNA for the CDR3: TGTGCCAGCAGCTTGGCACCTTTCAACACCGGGGAGCTGTTTTTT.

This clone was picked up one time. The gene calls are TRBV2 and TRBJ1-2; D unclear. The CDR3 is 13 amino acids. V was shortened by 3 bases and J by 0 bases, with 5 bases between the two germline ends. Germline values: CDR1 SNHLY, CDR2 FYNNEI. The CDR3 DNA is TGTGCCAGCAGTGACAGCTCTAACTATGGCTACACCTTC. This sequence encodes CASSDSSNYGYTF.

This chain joins TRBV25-1 and TRBJ2-1; D possibly corresponds to TRBD1 (6 bases). In germline, CDR1 is MGHDK, CDR2 SYGVNS. Trimming took off 4 bases at V and 9 bases at J, with 13 bases between the two ends. The length of the CDR3 is 13 residues. As DNA, the CDR3 is TGTGCCAGCAGTGTAGCAGGGGCCAGTGAGCAGTTCTTC. Translated: CASSVAGASEQFF.

The chain links TRBV6-5 to TRBJ2-2, with D perhaps being TRBD1 or TRBD2 (5 bases each). Between the trimmed V and J ends, which lost 6 bases and 1 base, there was a span of 12 bases. The CDR3 has 15 residues. The germline CDR1 and CDR2 sequences are MNHEY and SVGAGI. The CDR3 coding sequence is TGTGCCAGCAGCCTGGGACCGCGGAACACCGGGGAGCTGTTTTTT. It encodes CASSLGPRNTGELFF.

The chain is built from TRBV6-5 and TRBJ2-7; perhaps TRBD1 as D (5 bases). The CDR3 spans 14 residues. Germline assignment: CDR1 MNHEY and CDR2 SVGAGI. V was clipped by 7 bases and J by 0 bases, with 13 bases between them. CDR3 in amino acids: CASTPDTGSYEQYF. The CDR3 DNA sequence: TGTGCCAGCACCCCGGACACAGGCTCCTACGAGCAGTACTTC.

The rearrangement links TRBV6-5 to TRBJ1-5, with D maybe TRBD1 (6 bases). The CDR3 has 14 residues. Trimming stripped 0 bases from V and 6 bases from J, with 9 bases between. In germline, CDR1 is MNHEY, CDR2 SVGAGI. CDR3 nucleotides: TGTGCCAGCAGTTACTCGGGAGGGGGTCAGCCCCAGCATTTT. Its protein is CASSYSGGGQPQHF.

This chain joins TRBV19 and TRBJ1-3; no definite D call. CDR1 is LNHDA and CDR2 is SQIVND in the germline V gene (reference sequence). The CDR3 covers 15 residues. Trimming removed 3 bases at V and 4 bases at J, with 13 bases between. The CDR3 loop reads CASSIEVRSGNTIYF. For the CDR3, the DNA is TGTGCCAGTAGTATCGAAGTCCGCTCGGGAAACACCATATATTTT.

The gene calls are TRBV27 and TRBJ1-2; D is ambiguous. Trimming took 5 bases from V and 5 from J, leaving 18 bases between them. CDR1 and CDR2 (germline): MNHEY, SMNVEV (reference sequence). The CDR3 covers 15 residues. The DNA of the CDR3 is TGTGCCAGCAGTGTCCGTCCAGACCTGGGGTATGGCTACACCTTC. Translation: CASSVRPDLGYGYTF.

The rearrangement links TRBV3-1 (or the pseudogene TRBV3-2) to TRBJ2-1; TRBD1 or TRBD2 may be the D gene (6 bases each). Trimming took off 2 bases at V and 8 bases at J, with 19 bases between the two ends. The germline V gene encodes CDR1 LGHDT and CDR2 YNNKEL (reference sequence). The CDR3 has 16 amino acids. CDR3 in amino acids: CASSQTGLAWGDEQFF. The CDR3 nucleotides are TGTGCCAGCAGCCAAACAGGGCTAGCGTGGGGGGATGAGCAGTTCTTC.

J is TRBJ1-2 and V is TRBV5-5; no clear D. V lost 0 bases to trimming and J lost 0 bases, with 12 bases between them. CDR3 length equals 16 residues. CDR1 and CDR2 (germline): SGHKS, YYEKEE (reference sequence). The CDR3 spells CASSLAYPGANYGYTF. The CDR3 DNA reads TGTGCCAGCAGCTTGGCCTACCCGGGAGCTAACTATGGCTACACCTTC.

The chain joins TRBV24-1 to TRBJ2-2; 7 bases match TRBD2. This CDR3 is built from 14 residues. Trimming at V came to 10 bases and at J to 1 base, leaving 5 bases not matched to a gene. Germline V CDR1 and CDR2: KGHDR, SFDVKD. The CDR3 sequence is CATAGVRNTGELFF. CDR3 bases: TGTGCCACTGCGGGAGTTCGGAACACCGGGGAGCTGTTTTTT.

The chain joins TRBV3-1 (or the pseudogene TRBV3-2) to TRBJ2-7; 10 bases match TRBD1. V lost 4 bases and J lost 1; bases outside the gene matches: 1. CDR3 length equals 14 residues. From germline, CDR1 is LGHDT and CDR2 YNNKEL (reference sequence). The CDR3 nucleotides read TGTGCCAGCAGCCCGGGACAGGGGTCCTACGAGCAGTACTTC. It codes for CASSPGQGSYEQYF.